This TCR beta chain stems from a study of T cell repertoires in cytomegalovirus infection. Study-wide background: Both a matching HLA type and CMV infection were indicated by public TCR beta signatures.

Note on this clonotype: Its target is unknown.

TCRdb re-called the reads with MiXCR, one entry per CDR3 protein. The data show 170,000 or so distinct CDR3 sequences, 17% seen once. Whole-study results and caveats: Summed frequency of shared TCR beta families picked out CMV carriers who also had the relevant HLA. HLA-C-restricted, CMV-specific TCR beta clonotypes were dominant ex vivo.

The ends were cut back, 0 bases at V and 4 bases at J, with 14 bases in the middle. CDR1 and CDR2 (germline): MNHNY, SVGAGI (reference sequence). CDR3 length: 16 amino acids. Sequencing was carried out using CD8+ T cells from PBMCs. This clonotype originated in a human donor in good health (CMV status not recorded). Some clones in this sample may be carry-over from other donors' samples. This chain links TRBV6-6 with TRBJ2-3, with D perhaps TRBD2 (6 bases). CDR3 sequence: CASSYSNPSDADTQYF. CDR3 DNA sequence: TGTGCCAGCAGTTACTCTAATCCTAGCGACGCAGATACGCAGTATTTT.